The clone carrying this TCR beta chain appeared a single time. These data belong to a study of blood T cell repertoires in COVID-19. In the study overall: The United States, Italy and Spain were the sources of the acute and convalescent COVID-19 samples. T cells, B-cell-depleted T cells, or PBMCs provided the cDNA or gDNA that served as material.

Germline V lookup: CDR1 MNHEY, CDR2 SVGAGI. Between the trimmed V and J ends, which lost 6 bases and 3 bases, there was a span of 6 bases. CDR3 length: 11 amino acids. As processed by the authors: Reference gene primer amplification gave nucleated cell count estimates. This table comes from immunoSEQ multiplex PCR, and its TCRdb copy is limited to in-frame clones, with some not included. V, J and clone size are those of that table, while D and trimming were read from the DNA. Seen here are approximately 170,000 clones, 80% to 85% observed once, and the top ten hold 9.5% to 13%. The genes are TRBV6-5 and TRBJ2-7, with a tentative D call TRBD2 (5 bases). Input material: peripheral blood. This TCR was sampled from a man in his 70s with active or convalescent COVID-19. The DNA for the CDR3 is TGTGCCAGCAGCCGGGGCTACGAGCAGTACTTC. Translating gives CASSRGYEQYF.